This T cell receptor (beta chain) was identified in a study of blood T cells in healthy people across ages (dated by TCRdb to between 2014 and 2017). Turning to the overall study: In model experiments, roughly one uniquely barcoded TCR beta cDNA molecule per two T cells was captured by template switching. The study analyzed two additional independent replicas of 1 million unique cDNA reads from the same blood draw for two donors, one aged 18 to 29 and one aged 80 or older. To avoid experimental bias, donors of different ages were distributed randomly across sequencing lanes. The donors were divided into four age groups: young (average around 16 years), middle-aged (approximately 41), aged (approximately 62) and long-lived (around 87). Using deep sequencing normalized with unique cDNA molecular identifiers, the study measured how TCR beta repertoire diversity changes with age. On the study overall, not on this receptor specifically: Compared with the aged group, more naive CD4+ T cells, fewer expanded clones and increased TCR diversity were shown by the long-lived group, suggesting age selection. As age increased, observed TCR beta diversity per million T cells dropped in a roughly linear way, and a significant reduction was already evident by age 40. The percentage of naive T cells measured by flow cytometry correlated strongly with observed TCR beta diversity. Donor CMV infection status was unknown, potentially confounding age-related changes in expanded clonotypes. Conclusive comparison of naive and antigen-experienced compartments was prevented by the profiling of bulk unsorted PBMCs. Estimates of total diversity from one million sequenced T cells were regarded as lower bounds and underestimates.

Library method: 5' RACE. Sequencing was performed on an Illumina HiSeq 2500. A second roughly 6 to 12 cycle PCR used a sample-barcoded 5' primer and a J-beta primer mix. A unique molecular identifier was introduced onto each TCR beta cDNA molecule by a template-switch 5' adaptor carrying 12 random nucleotides. Each sample yielded at least 2.5 million CDR3-containing paired-end reads. First-strand cDNA was synthesized from all RNA with the Mint cDNA synthesis kit, primed by a TRBC-specific oligonucleotide. After uracil-DNA glycosylase treatment, a first 18-cycle PCR used universal primers M1SS and BC2_uni_R on all cDNA. The authors' pipeline ran thus. Each sample was normalized by randomly selecting 1 million high-quality reads, each carrying a distinct molecular identifier. Reads sharing molecular identifiers were discarded rather than binned into consensus sequences. MiTCR, with a Q25 quality threshold and the strictest error-elimination algorithm, was used for CDR3 identification, clonotype clustering and error correction. A nonparametric unseen species model using Euler transformation provided a lower-bound estimate of total TCR beta diversity. The raw public reads went through TCRdb reprocessing: fastp at Q25, MiXCR clone calling, in-frame beta chains kept. Rows are combined by CDR3 protein, so each entry shows the most common genes and DNA. These V and J calls rely on TCRdb rather than the paper's analysis. The sample includes about 680,000 distinct CDR3 sequences, with roughly 49% observed a single time. 25% to 35% of the sample lies in the top ten.

This clonotype has just one count. This clone's antigen is unknown. This could be a read error, since a much larger clone is one nucleotide away. The approximately 39 donors, aged roughly 6 to 100 years, were systemically healthy Caucasian individuals from Russia. Around 9.8 milliliters of peripheral blood were collected from each donor into EDTA-treated Vacutainer tubes. Ficoll-Paque density-gradient centrifugation was used to isolate PBMCs, with at least 6.5 million per sample. Total RNA was extracted from PBMCs with Trizol reagent, with at least 5 micrograms obtained per sample. For every donor, an aliquot of PBMCs went through flow cytometry to measure the percentages of naive CD45RAhigh/CD27high T cells. V loses 3 bases at its end and J loses 10 bases; junction bases beyond the gene matches: 6. The CDR3 starts with the cysteine, ends with the phenylalanine, and has 14 residues. Left in the record is the CDR3 DNA by itself, 42 bases read in frame from the first base. Taken from the germline V gene (reference sequence), the CDR1 and CDR2 loops are LNHNV and YYDKDF.

Here the chain combines TRBV15 and TRBJ2-1; a stretch of 10 junction bases matches TRBD1. This TCR was recovered from a woman aged 55-70 years in good health. The sample consisted of blood. The encoded CDR3 is CATSRAGQGYEQFF. At the DNA level, the sequence is TGTGCCACCAGCAGGGCGGGACAGGGGTACGAGCAGTTCTTC.